This TCR beta chain was profiled in a study of OX40 agonist ivuxolimab in advanced cancers. For the study at large: An agonistic human IgG2 monoclonal antibody against OX40 (CD134) was given. Dose-escalation subjects each had hepatocellular carcinoma, melanoma, renal cell or head and neck cancer.

The CDR3 is 14 amino acids. Trimming shortened V by 1 base and J by 4 bases, and 10 bases separated the two germline ends. Per the germline V gene, CDR1 is SGHAT and CDR2 is FQNNGV. Assay used: immunoSEQ multiplex PCR; TCRdb lists only in-frame clones, some missing. The sample has tens of thousands of clones; about 89% are singletons. This clone was recorded once. Its specificity is unknown. Study-level findings and limits: Relatively little clonal expansion, among the lowest observed, appeared in partial responders at 0.1-3.0 mg/kg.

The TCR sequence derives from an adult with an advanced solid tumor such as melanoma, head and neck, liver or kidney cancer. The V and J genes are TRBV11-2 and TRBJ2-5; D is unclear. The sample here was CD4+ or CD8+ T cells sorted from blood, taken in a trial of the OX40 agonist ivuxolimab. The CDR3 DNA reads TGTGCCAGCAGCTTAGTAAACTTTGTAGAGACCCAGTACTTC. This translates into CASSLVNFVETQYF.